This TCR beta chain was identified during a study of shared clonotypes between healthy human individuals. Remarks on this clone: Its antigen remains unknown.

This CDR3 region has 16 residues. The germline gives CDR1 LNHNV, CDR2 YYDKDF (reference sequence). V was cut by 0 bases and J by 1 base, with 11 bases left in between. How the authors handled the data: Junction-only immunoSEQ sequences carried no quality scores, so filtering differed. Profiling relied on immunoSEQ multiplex PCR, and the TCRdb table lists in-frame clones only, not all of them. V and J calls and clone size are given by that table; D and trimming were obtained from the DNA. The data show 2 million to 3 million clones, around 94% seen once. Study-level points and caveats: Across subsets, estimated richness was generally greater for naive than for memory populations. Sharing across a few donors was seen in around 5% of naive CD4 clonotypes.

This receptor was identified in a man aged 18 to 29 in good health. V gene TRBV15 combines with J gene TRBJ2-3, with a possible D match to TRBD2 (5 bases). The sample taken for sequencing was naive CD4+ T cells sorted from blood. Subset specified: CD45RA+ positively selected. The CDR3 here is CATSRDYLGGTDTQYF. The CDR3 DNA reads TGTGCCACCAGCAGAGATTACCTCGGGGGCACAGATACGCAGTATTTT.